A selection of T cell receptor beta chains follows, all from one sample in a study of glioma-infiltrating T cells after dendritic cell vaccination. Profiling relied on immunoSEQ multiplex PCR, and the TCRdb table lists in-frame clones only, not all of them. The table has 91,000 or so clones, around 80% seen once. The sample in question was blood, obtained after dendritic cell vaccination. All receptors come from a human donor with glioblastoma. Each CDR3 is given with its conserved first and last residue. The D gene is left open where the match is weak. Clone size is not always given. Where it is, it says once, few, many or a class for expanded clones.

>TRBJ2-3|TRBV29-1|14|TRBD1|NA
TGCAGCGTTACCGGGACAGGGGACACAGATACGCAGTATTTT
CSVTGTGDTDTQYF
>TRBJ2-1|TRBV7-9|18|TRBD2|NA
TGTGCCAGCAGCCAACCCCGACGGGGACTAGCGGGCGGGAATGAGCAGTTCTTC
CASSQPRRGLAGGNEQFF
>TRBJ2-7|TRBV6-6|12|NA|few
TGTGCCAGCAGTTATGACAGTGGCGAGCAGTACTTC
CASSYDSGEQYF
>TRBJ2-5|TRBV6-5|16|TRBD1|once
TGTGCCAGCAGTTACTCGAACAGGGGGCTAGAAGAGACCCAGTACTTC
CASSYSNRGLEETQYF
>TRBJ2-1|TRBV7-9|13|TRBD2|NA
TGTGCCAGCAGCTTCGGCGATAGCGGGAGTGTGTTCTTC
CASSFGDSGSVFF
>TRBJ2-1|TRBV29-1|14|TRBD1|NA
TGCAGCTTTGGCCCAGACAGGGGGCGGACTGAGCAGTTCTTC
CSFGPDRGRTEQFF
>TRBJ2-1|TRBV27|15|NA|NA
TGTGCCAGCAGTCCTGACTTGGGACTCCGGAATGAGCAGTTCTTC
CASSPDLGLRNEQFF
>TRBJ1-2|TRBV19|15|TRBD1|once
TGTGCCAGTAGATCCTCAGGGGGAACGGACTATGGCTACACCTTC
CASRSSGGTDYGYTF
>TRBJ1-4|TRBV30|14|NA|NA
TGTGCCTGGAGTGTAGATTCCCGAGATGAAAAACTGTTTTTT
CAWSVDSRDEKLFF
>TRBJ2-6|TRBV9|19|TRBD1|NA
TGTGCCAGCAGCGCAGAAGTCCCGGGACAGGGTTCGGGGGCCAACGTCCTGACTTTC
CASSAEVPGQGSGANVLTF
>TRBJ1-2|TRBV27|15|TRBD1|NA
TGTGCCAGCAGTTCGTACCAACAGGGGGCGGGAAGCTACACCTTC
CASSSYQQGAGSYTF
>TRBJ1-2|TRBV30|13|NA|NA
TGTGCCTGGAGTGTACGCCGCGACTTCCGGGGCACCTTC
CAWSVRRDFRGTF
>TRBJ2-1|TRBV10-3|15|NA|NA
TGTGCCATCAGGGACTTCCCGAGCTCCTACAATGAGCAGTTCTTC
CAIRDFPSSYNEQFF
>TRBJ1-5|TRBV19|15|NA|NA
TGTGCCAGTAGTAGGGCCCTGGGGGGGCAGGAGCCCCAGCATTTT
CASSRALGGQEPQHF
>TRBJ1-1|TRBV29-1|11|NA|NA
TGCAGCGTTGTGTCATTCACTGAAGCTTTCTTT
CSVVSFTEAFF
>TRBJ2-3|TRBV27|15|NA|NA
TGTGCCAGCAGTTTGGACTACGGACCCACAGATACGCAGTATTTT
CASSLDYGPTDTQYF
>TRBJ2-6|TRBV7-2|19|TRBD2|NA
TGTGCCAGCAGCTTAGCGCGGGTAGCGGGGGGCTCTGGGGCCAACGTCCTGACTTTC
CASSLARVAGGSGANVLTF
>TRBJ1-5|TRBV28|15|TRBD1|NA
TGTGCCAGCAGCTGGGGGGGACAGGGGAGTCAGCCCCAGCATTTT
CASSWGGQGSQPQHF
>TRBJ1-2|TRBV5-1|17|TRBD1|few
TGCGCCAGCAGCTTGGGGACAGGGATTACTGTTGACTATGGCTACACCTTC
CASSLGTGITVDYGYTF
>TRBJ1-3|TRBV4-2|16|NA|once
TGTGCCAGCAGCCAAGATATTCTAAGCTCTGGAAACACCATATATTTT
CASSQDILSSGNTIYF
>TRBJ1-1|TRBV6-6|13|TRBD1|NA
TGTGCCAGCAGACGACAGGGGGACACTGAAGCTTTCTTT
CASRRQGDTEAFF
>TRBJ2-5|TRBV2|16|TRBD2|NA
TGTGCCAGCAGTGATTCAAAAGCGGGGGGGACGGAGACCCAGTACTTC
CASSDSKAGGTETQYF
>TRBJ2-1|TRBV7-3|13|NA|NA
TGTGCCAGCAGCTTACGCCCTAGCAATGAGCAGTTCTTC
CASSLRPSNEQFF
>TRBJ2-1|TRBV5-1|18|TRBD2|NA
TGCGCCAGCAGCCCCTCAAGTTGGGGAGTAGCGGGAGAGAATGAGCAGTTCTTC
CASSPSSWGVAGENEQFF
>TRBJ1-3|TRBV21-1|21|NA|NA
TGTGCCAGCAGCAAGATGGAGGACCGGGCCCCGAAAATTCACTCTGGAAACACCATATATTTT
CASSKMEDRAPKIHSGNTIYF
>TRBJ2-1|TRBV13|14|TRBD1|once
TGTGCCAGCAGCCGTATGACAGGGTACAATGAGCAGTTCTTC
CASSRMTGYNEQFF
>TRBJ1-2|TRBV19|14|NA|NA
TGTGCCAGTACCCAAGGACGGGAGTCTATAGGCTACACCTTC
CASTQGRESIGYTF
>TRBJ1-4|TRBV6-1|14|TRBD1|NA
TGTGCCAGCAGGGGACAGGGGTATTTTGAAAAACTGTTTTTT
CASRGQGYFEKLFF
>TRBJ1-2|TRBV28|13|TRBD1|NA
TGTGCCAGCAGTACCCCCGCAGGGGGCGGCTACACCTTC
CASSTPAGGGYTF
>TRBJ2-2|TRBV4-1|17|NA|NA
TGCGCCAGCAGCCTGGCGAGTGGGGGGACAGTCCCCGGGGAGCTGTTTTTT
CASSLASGGTVPGELFF
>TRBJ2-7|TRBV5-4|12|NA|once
TGTGCCAGCAGCTTGGGGGCCCGCGAGCAGTACTTC
CASSLGAREQYF
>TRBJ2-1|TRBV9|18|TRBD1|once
TGTGCCAGCAGTCAAGACCCCCCCCGAGACAGGGGATACAATGAGCAGTTCTTC
CASSQDPPRDRGYNEQFF
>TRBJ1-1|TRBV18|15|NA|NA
TGTGCCAGCTCACTACTACAGGAGGTGGGAGGTGAAGCTTTCTTT
CASSLLQEVGGEAFF
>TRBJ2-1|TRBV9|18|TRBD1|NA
TGTGCCAGCAGCGTGGATCCCCCCCGACAGGGGGCCTACAATGAGCAGTTCTTC
CASSVDPPRQGAYNEQFF
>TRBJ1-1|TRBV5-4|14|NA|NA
TGTGCCAGCAGCTTGACAGGATCGGGCACTGAAGCTTTCTTT
CASSLTGSGTEAFF
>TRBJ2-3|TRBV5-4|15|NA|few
TGTGCCAGCAGCTTGGACGGCTTGGCGGGAAATACGCAGTATTTT
CASSLDGLAGNTQYF
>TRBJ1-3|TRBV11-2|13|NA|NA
TGTGCCAGCAGCTCCTCGTCTGGAAACACCATATATTTT
CASSSSSGNTIYF
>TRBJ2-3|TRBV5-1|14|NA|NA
TGCGCCAGCAGTAGTAGCGGAGTAACAGATACGCAGTATTTT
CASSSSGVTDTQYF
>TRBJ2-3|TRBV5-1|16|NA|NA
TGCGCCAGCAGCTTGTACGGGAGTATGGTCGCAGATACGCAGTATTTT
CASSLYGSMVADTQYF